The 3 T cell receptor beta chains below all came from one sample that was sequenced in a study of shared clonotypes between healthy human individuals. Here immunoSEQ multiplex PCR was the method, and the copy in TCRdb shows in-frame clones only, minus some. The sample consists of roughly 2,500,000 clones, over 85% of them appearing once. Sample: naive CD4+ T cells from PBMCs. Indicated subset: CD45RA+ positively selected. These receptors all stem from a man between 18 and 35 years old in good health. Some clones in this sample may be carry-over from other donors' samples.

Of note for this clone: This same CDR3 is encoded by further DNA sequences in the sample. The chain has TRBV7-3 and TRBJ1-1; D gene unclear. Germline CDR1 and CDR2: SGHTA and FQGTGA. Trimming cost V 1 base and J 4 bases, with 7 bases left between them. This CDR3 spans 13 amino acids. The CDR3 sequence is CASSLNRGTEAFF. CDR3 in DNA: TGTGCCAGCAGCTTAAACCGGGGCACTGAAGCTTTCTTT.

V and J are TRBV5-1 and TRBJ2-5; 12 nucleotides line up with TRBD2. The CDR3 length is 20 residues. CDR1 and CDR2 from the germline V gene are SGHRS and YFSETQ. Trimming at V came to 0 bases and at J to 1 base, leaving 13 bases not matched to a gene. Here the CDR3 DNA reads TGCGCCAGCAGCTTGGACTACCGGGTATCTAGCGGGAGGGCCCAAGAGACCCAGTACTTC. The encoded protein is CASSLDYRVSSGRAQETQYF.

The CDR3 is CASTLTPYGYTF. The CDR3 nucleotides read TGTGCCAGCACCCTTACCCCCTATGGCTACACCTTC. The rearrangement uses TRBV28 and TRBJ1-2; D is undetermined. V shed 7 bases and J shed 4 bases, with 10 bases lying between them. Germline CDR1 is MDHEN and CDR2 is SYDVKM. CDR3 size: 12 residues.